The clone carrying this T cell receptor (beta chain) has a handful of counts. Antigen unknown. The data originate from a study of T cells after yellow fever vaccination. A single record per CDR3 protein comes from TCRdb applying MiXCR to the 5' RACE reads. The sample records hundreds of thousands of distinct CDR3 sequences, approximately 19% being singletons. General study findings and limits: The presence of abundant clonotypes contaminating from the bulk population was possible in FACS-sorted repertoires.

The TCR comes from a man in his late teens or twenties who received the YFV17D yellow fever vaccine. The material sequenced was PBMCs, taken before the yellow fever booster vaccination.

CDR3 region: CASRVPGLADNEQFF. The DNA of the CDR3 is TGTGCCAGCAGGGTACCGGGACTAGCGGACAATGAGCAGTTCTTC. The chain employs TRBV6-5 and TRBJ2-1; 11 nucleotides agree with TRBD2. Germline V lookup: CDR1 MNHEY, CDR2 SVGAGI. Trimming took 6 bases from V and 5 from J; bases not matched to a gene: 6. The CDR3 has 15 residues.